The clone carrying this TCR beta chain occurred many times. TCRdb re-processed the PCR reads through MiXCR. This table holds about 40,000 clones, over 10% found once. The CDR3 totals 14 residues. The germline gives CDR1 MDHEN, CDR2 SYDVKM. The trim removed 8 bases at V and 1 base at J, leaving 3 bases unmatched. All patients reached thyroid surgery having received no treatment beforehand. The data are from a study of metastatic and nonmetastatic thyroid tumors. The sequence came from a female donor with papillary thyroid cancer or a benign thyroid nodule (not recorded which). Some clones in this sample may be carry-over from other donors' samples. J is TRBJ2-5 and V is TRBV28; TRBD2 matches at 11 bases. Sequenced input: blood. Here the CDR3 reads CASQGLAVQETQYF. The DNA of the CDR3 is TGTGCCAGCCAGGGACTAGCGGTCCAAGAGACCCAGTACTTC. The full variable domain, its missing parts supplied by reference TRBV28 and TRBJ2-5, is DVKVTQSSRYLVKRTGEKVFLECVQDMDHENMFWYRQDPGLGLRLIYFSYDVKMKEKGDIPEGYSVSREKKERFSLILESASTNQTSMYLCASQGLAVQETQYFGPGTRLLVL.